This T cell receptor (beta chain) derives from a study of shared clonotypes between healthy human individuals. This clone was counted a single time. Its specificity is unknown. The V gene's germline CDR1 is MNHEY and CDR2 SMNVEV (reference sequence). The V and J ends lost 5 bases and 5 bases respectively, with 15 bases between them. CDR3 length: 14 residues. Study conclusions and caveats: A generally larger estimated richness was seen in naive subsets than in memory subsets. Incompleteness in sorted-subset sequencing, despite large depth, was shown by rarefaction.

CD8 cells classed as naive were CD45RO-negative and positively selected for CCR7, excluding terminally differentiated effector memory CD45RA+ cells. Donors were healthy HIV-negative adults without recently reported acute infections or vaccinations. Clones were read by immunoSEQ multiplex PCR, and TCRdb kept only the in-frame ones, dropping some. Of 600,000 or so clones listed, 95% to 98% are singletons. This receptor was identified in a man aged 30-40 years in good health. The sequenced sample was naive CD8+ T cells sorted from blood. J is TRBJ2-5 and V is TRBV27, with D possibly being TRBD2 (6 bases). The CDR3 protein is CASSQGLPGETQYF. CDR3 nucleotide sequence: TGTGCCAGCAGTCAGGGACTCCCTGGGGAGACCCAGTACTTC.